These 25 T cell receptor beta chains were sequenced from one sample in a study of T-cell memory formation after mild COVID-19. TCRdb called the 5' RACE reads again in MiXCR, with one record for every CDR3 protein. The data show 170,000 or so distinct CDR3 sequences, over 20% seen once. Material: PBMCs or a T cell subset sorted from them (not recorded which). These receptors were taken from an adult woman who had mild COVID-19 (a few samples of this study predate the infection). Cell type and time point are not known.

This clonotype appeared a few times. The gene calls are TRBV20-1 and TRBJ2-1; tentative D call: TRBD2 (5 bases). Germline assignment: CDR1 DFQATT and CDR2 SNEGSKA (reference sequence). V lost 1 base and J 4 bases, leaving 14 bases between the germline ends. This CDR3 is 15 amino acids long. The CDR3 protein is CSARADYPAYNEQFF. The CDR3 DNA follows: TGCAGTGCTAGAGCTGACTACCCAGCATACAATGAGCAGTTCTTC.

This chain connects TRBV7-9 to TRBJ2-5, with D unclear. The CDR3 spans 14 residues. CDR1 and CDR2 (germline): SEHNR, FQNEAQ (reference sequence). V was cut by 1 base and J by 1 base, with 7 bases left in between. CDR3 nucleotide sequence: TGTGCCAGCAGCTTAGTTTTTGGCCAAGAGACCCAGTACTTC. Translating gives CASSLVFGQETQYF.

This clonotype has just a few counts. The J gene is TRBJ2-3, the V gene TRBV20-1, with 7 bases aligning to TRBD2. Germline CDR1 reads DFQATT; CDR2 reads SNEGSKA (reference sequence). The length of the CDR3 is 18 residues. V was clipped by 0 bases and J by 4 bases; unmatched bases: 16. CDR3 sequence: CSARDVPRLASPPDTQYF. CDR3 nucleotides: TGCAGTGCTAGAGATGTTCCGCGACTAGCTTCCCCCCCAGATACGCAGTATTTT.

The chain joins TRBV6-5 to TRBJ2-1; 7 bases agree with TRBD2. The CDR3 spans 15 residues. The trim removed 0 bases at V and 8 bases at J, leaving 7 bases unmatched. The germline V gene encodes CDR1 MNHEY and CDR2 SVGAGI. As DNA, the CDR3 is TGTGCCAGCAGTTACTCGATCGGGGGGACCGATGAGCAGTTCTTC. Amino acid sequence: CASSYSIGGTDEQFF.

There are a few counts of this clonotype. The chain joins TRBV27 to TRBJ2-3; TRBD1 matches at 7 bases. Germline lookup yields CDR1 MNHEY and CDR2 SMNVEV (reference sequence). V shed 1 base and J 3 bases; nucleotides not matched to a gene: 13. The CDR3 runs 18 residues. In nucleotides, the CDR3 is TGTGCCAGCAGTTTATTTCCTAGTCGAGGGACAGAAACAGATACGCAGTATTTT. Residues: CASSLFPSRGTETDTQYF.

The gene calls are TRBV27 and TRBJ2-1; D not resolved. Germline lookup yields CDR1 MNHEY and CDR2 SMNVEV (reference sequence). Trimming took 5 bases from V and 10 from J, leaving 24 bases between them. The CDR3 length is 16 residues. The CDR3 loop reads CASSPSLTAVGGEQFF. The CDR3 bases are TGTGCCAGCAGTCCGAGCTTAACCGCCGTTGGTGGGGAGCAGTTCTTC.

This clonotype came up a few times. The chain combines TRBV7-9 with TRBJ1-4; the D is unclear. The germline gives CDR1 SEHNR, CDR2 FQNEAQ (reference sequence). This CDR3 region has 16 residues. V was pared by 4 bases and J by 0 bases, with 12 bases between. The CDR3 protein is CASSSPKGSTNEKLFF. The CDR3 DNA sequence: TGTGCCAGCAGCTCCCCTAAGGGATCAACTAATGAAAAACTGTTTTTT.

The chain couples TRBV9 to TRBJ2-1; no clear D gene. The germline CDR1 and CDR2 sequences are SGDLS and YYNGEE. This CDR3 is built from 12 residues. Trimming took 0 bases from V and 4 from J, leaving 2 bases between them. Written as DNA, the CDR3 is TGTGCCAGCAGCGTAGAATACAATGAGCAGTTCTTC. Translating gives CASSVEYNEQFF. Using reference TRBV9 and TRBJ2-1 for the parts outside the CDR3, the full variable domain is DSGVTQTPKHLITATGQRVTLRCSPRSGDLSVYWYQQSLDQGLQFLIQYYNGEERAKGNILERFSAQQFPDLHSELNLSSLELGDSALYFCASSVEYNEQFFGPGTRLTVL.

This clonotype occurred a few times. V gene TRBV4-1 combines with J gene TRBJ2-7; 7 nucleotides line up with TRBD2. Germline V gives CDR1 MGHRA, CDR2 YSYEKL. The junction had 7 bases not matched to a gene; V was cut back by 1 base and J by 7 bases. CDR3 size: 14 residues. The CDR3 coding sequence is TGCGCCAGCAGCCAAGTAGCCGGGGGGTTGGAGCAGTACTTC. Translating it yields CASSQVAGGLEQYF.

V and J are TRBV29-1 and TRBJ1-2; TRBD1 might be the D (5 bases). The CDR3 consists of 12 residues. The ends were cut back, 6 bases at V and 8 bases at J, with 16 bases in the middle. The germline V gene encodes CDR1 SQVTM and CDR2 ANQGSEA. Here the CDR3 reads CSVGVVSEGYTF. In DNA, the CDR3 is TGCAGCGTGGGGGTCGTCAGTGAAGGCTACACCTTC. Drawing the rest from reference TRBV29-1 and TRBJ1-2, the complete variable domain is SAVISQKPSRDICQRGTSLTIQCQVDSQVTMMFWYRQQPGQSLTLIATANQGSEATYESGFVIDKFPISRPNLTFSTLTVSNMSPEDSSIYLCSVGVVSEGYTFGSGTRLTVV.

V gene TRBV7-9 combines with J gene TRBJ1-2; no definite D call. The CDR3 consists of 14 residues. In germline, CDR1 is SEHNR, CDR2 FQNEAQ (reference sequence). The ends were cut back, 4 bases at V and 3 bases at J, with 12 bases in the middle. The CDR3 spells CASSSTYLDYGYTF. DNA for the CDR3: TGTGCCAGCAGCTCGACGTATCTTGACTATGGCTACACCTTC.

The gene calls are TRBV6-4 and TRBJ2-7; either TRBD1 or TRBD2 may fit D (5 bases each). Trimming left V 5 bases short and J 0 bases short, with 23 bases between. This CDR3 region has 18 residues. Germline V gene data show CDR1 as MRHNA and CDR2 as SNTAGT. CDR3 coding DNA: TGTGCCAGCAGTAGAAGTGGGGGACGGGGATCCTGCTCCTACGAGCAGTACTTC. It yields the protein CASSRSGGRGSCSYEQYF.

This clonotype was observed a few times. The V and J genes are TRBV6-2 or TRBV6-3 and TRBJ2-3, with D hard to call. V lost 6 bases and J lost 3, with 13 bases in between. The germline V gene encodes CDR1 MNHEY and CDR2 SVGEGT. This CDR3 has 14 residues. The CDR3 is CASSPSEGTDTQYF. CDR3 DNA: TGTGCCAGCAGCCCCTCGGAAGGGACAGATACGCAGTATTTT.

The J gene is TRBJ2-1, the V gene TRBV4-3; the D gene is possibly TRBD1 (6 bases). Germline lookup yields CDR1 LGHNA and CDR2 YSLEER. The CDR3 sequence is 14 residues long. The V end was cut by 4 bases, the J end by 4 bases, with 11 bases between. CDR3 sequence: CASSPAQGYNEQFF. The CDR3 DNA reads TGCGCCAGCAGCCCCGCCCAGGGGTACAATGAGCAGTTCTTC.

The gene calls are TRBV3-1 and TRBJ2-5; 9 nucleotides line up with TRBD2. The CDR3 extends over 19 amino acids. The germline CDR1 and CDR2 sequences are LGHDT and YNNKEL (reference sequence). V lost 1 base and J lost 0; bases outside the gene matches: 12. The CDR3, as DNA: TGTGCCAGCAGCCAAGGTATCGCGCGCGGGGGGGCAAACCAAGAGACCCAGTACTTC. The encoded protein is CASSQGIARGGANQETQYF.

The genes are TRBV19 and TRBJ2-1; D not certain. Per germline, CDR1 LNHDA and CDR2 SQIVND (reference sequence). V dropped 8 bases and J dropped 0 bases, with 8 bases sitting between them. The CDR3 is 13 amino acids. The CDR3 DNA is TGTGCCAGTTCTATCAACTCCTACAATGAGCAGTTCTTC. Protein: CASSINSYNEQFF.

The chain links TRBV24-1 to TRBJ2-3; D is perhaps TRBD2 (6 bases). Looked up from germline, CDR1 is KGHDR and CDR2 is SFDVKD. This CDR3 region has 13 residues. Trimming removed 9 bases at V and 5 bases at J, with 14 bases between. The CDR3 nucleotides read TGTGCCACCCGTGGGGGACTCGTAGATACGCAGTATTTT. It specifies CATRGGLVDTQYF.

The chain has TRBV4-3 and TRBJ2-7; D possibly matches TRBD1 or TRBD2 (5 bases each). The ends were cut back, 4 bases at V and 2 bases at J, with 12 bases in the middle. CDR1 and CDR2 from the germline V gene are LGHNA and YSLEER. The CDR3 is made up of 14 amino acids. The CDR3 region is CASSPGKGAYEQYF. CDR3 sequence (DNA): TGCGCCAGCAGCCCGGGAAAAGGGGCCTACGAGCAGTACTTC.

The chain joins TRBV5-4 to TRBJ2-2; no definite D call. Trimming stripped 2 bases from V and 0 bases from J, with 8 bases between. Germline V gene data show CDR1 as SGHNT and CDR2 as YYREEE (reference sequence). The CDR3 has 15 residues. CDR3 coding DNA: TGTGCCAGCAGCTTTGGGGAAACGAACACCGGGGAGCTGTTTTTT. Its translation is CASSFGETNTGELFF.

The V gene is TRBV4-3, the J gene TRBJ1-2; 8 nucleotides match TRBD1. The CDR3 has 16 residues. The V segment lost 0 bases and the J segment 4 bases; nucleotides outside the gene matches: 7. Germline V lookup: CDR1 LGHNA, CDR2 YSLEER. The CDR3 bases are TGCGCCAGCAGCCAAGATCCAGGGGGCGGCGGCTATGGCTACACCTTC. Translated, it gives CASSQDPGGGGYGYTF.

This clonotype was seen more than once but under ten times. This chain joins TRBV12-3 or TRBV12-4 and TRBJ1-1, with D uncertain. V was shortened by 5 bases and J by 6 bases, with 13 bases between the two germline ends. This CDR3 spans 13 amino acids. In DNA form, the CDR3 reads TGTGCCAGCAGTCTCGACGGGCTAGCTGAAGCTTTCTTT. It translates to CASSLDGLAEAFF.

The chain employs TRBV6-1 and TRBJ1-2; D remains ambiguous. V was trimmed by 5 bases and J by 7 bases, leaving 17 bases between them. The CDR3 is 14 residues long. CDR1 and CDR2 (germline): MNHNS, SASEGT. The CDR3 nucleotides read TGTGCCAGCAGTCCCGGTGGGTCGATGGGTGGCTACACCTTC. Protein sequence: CASSPGGSMGGYTF.

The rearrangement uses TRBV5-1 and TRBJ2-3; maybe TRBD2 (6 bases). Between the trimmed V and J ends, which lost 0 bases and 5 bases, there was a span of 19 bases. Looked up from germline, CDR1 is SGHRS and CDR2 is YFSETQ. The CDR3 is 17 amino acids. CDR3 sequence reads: CASSLEDPGVHGDTQYF. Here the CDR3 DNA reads TGCGCCAGCAGCTTGGAGGACCCGGGAGTCCACGGAGATACGCAGTATTTT.

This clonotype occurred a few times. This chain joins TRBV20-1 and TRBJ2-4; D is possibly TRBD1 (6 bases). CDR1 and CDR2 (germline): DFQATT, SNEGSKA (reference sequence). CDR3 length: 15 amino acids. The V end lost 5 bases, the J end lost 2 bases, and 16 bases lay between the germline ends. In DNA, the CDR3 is TGCAGTGCTGGGGGCGTGGGATGGTCCAAAAACATTCAGTACTTC. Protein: CSAGGVGWSKNIQYF.

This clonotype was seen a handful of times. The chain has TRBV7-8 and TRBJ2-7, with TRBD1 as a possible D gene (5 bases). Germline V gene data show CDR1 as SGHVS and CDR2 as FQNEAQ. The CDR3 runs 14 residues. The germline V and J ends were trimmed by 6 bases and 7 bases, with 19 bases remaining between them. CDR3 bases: TGTGCCAGCAGGATGACATATGCAGGGTCTGAGCAGTACTTC. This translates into CASRMTYAGSEQYF.